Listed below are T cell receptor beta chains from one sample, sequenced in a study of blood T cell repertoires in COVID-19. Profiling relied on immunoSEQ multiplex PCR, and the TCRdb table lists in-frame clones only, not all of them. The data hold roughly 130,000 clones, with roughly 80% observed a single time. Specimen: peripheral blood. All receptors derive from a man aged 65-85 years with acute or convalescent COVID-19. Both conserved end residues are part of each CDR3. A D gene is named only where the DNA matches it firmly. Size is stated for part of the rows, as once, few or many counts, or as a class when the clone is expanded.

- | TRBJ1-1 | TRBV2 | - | CASSVERRSEAFF | TGTGCCAGCAGTGTGGAAAGGAGGTCTGAAGCTTTCTTT
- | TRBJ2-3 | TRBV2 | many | CASSADYTDTQYF | TGTGCCAGCAGTGCGGACTACACAGATACGCAGTATTTT
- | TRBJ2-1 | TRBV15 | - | CATSRGGQTSLF | TGTGCCACCAGCAGAGGGGGGCAGACCTCACTCTTC
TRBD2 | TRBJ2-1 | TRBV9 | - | CASSVAPTSGGNEQFF | TGTGCCAGCAGCGTAGCTCCCACTAGCGGGGGTAATGAGCAGTTCTTC
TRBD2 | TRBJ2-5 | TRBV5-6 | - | CASSLLAGGRPETQYF | TGTGCCAGCAGCCTGTTAGCGGGGGGGCGGCCAGAGACCCAGTACTTC
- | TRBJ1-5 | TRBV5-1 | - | CASSLGQGKPQHF | TGCGCCAGCAGCTTGGGCCAGGGGAAGCCCCAGCATTTT
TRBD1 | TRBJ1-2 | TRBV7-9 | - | CASSLLRRGSGYTF | TGTGCCAGCAGCTTGCTCCGCAGGGGGAGTGGCTACACCTTC
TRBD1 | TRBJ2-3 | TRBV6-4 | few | CASSKTGGGTDTQYF | TGTGCCAGCAGCAAGACAGGGGGGGGGACAGATACGCAGTATTTT
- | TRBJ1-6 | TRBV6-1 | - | CASSDLSGGRSPLHF | TGTGCCAGCAGTGATTTATCCGGGGGGCGATCACCCCTCCACTTT
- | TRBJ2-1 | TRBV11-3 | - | CASSYEGTEPYNEQFF | TGTGCCAGCAGCTACGAGGGGACTGAGCCCTACAATGAGCAGTTCTTC
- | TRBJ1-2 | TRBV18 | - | CASSPSSVSYGYTF | TGTGCCAGCTCACCATCCAGCGTTTCCTATGGCTACACCTTC
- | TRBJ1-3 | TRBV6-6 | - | CASSYTVSGNTIYF | TGTGCCAGCAGTTACACGGTCTCTGGAAACACCATATATTTT
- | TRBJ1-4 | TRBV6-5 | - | CASSSYRVKVEKLFF | TGTGCCAGCAGTTCGTACAGGGTAAAGGTTGAAAAACTGTTTTTT
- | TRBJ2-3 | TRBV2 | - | CASKNSVPDTQYF | TGTGCCAGCAAGAATAGCGTGCCAGATACGCAGTATTTT
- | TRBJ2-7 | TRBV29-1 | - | CSVLGRDTAYEQYF | TGCAGCGTCCTGGGTCGGGACACGGCGTACGAGCAGTACTTC
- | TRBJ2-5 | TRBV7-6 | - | CASSPNTGYEETQYF | TGTGCCAGCAGCCCCAACACAGGGTATGAAGAGACCCAGTACTTC
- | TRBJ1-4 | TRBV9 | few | CASSVGTVNEKLFF | TGTGCCAGCAGCGTAGGAACGGTGAATGAAAAACTGTTTTTT
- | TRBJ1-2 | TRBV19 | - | CASSGLRGYTF | TGTGCCAGTAGTGGACTCCGCGGTTACACCTTC
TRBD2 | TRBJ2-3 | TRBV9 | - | CASSVGISGGADTQYF | TGTGCCAGCAGCGTAGGTATTAGCGGGGGGGCAGATACGCAGTATTTT
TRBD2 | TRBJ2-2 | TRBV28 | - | CASSPPQRGVAGELFF | TGTGCCAGCAGTCCCCCGCAGCGGGGGGTCGCCGGGGAGCTGTTTTTT
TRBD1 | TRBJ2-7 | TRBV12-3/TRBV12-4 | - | CASRSGTGHEQYF | TGTGCCAGCAGGTCGGGGACAGGACACGAGCAGTACTTC
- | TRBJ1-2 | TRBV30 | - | CAWRVPGGAANYGYTF | TGTGCCTGGAGGGTCCCCGGAGGGGCCGCTAACTATGGCTACACCTTC
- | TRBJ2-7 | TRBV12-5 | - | CASGRDGWEQYF | TGTGCTAGTGGGCGGGACGGTTGGGAGCAGTACTTC
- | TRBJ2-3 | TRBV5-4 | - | CASSPKFQGNTDTQYF | TGTGCCAGCAGCCCAAAATTCCAGGGGAACACAGATACGCAGTATTTT
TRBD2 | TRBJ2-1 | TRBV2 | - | CASSERLAGEQFF | TGTGCCAGCAGTGAACGACTAGCGGGGGAGCAGTTCTTC
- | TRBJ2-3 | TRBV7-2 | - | CASSSIWGPVTDTQYF | TGTGCCAGCAGCTCTATTTGGGGGCCCGTGACTGATACGCAGTATTTT
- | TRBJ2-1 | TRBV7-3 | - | CASSLTGSYNEQFF | TGTGCCAGCAGCTTAACGGGCAGCTACAATGAGCAGTTCTTC
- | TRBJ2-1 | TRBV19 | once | CASKVGRDNEQFF | TGTGCCAGTAAAGTGGGCAGGGACAATGAGCAGTTCTTC
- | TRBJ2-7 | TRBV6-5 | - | CASSYSTDTYEQYF | TGTGCCAGCAGTTACTCGACAGATACCTACGAGCAGTACTTC
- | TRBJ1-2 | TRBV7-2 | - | CASSLAQGGAGYTF | TGTGCCAGCAGCTTAGCTCAGGGAGGGGCTGGCTACACCTTC
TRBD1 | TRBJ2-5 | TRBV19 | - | CASSIVGQGAETQYF | TGTGCCAGTAGTATAGTGGGACAGGGGGCGGAGACCCAGTACTTC
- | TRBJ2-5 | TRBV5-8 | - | CASSLGLRAKGETQYF | TGTGCCAGCAGCTTGGGCCTCAGGGCTAAGGGAGAGACCCAGTACTTC
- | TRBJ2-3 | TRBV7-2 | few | CASSLAGGPTDTQYF | TGTGCCAGCAGCTTAGCGGGGGGGCCCACAGATACGCAGTATTTT
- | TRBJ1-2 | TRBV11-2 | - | CASSLSWGDRTVLYGYTF | TGTGCCAGCAGCTTGTCGTGGGGAGACCGAACTGTCCTCTATGGCTACACCTTC